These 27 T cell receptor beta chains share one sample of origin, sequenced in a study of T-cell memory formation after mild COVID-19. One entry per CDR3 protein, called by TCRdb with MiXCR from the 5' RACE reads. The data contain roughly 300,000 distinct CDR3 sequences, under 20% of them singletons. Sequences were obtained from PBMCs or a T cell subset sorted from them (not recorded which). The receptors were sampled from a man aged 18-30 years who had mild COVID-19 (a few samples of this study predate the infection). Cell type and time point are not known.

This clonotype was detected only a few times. CDR3 region: CASSLTTSGGGNEQFF. In DNA form, the CDR3 reads TGCGCCAGCAGCTTGACCACTAGCGGGGGGGGCAATGAGCAGTTCTTC. The V call is TRBV5-1, the J call TRBJ2-1; 13 bases fit TRBD2. The CDR3 extends over 16 amino acids. The germline gives CDR1 SGHRS, CDR2 YFSETQ. V lost 1 base, J lost 6 bases, and 4 bases stayed unmatched. Full variable domain (rest looked up from reference TRBV5-1 and TRBJ2-1): KAGVTQTPRYLIKTRGQQVTLSCSPISGHRSVSWYQQTPGQGLQFLFEYFSETQRNKGNFPGRFSGRQFSNSRSEMNVSTLELGDSALYLCASSLTTSGGGNEQFFGPGTRLTVL.

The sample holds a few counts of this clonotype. CDR3 nucleotides: TGTGCCAGCAGCTTAACAGGACAGTCCTACAATGAGCAGTTCTTC. The encoded protein is CASSLTGQSYNEQFF. The rearrangement links TRBV7-2 to TRBJ2-1; a weak D match, TRBD1 (6 bases). CDR3 size: 15 residues. V was trimmed by 2 bases and J by 1 base, leaving 9 bases between them. Germline V gene sequence: CDR1 SGHTA, CDR2 FQGNSA.

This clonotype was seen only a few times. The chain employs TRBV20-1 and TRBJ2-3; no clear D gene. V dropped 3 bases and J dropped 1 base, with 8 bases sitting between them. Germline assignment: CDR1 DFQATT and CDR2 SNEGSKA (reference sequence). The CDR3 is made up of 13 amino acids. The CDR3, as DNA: TGCAGTGCTAGGGTACACGGCACAGATACGCAGTATTTT. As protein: CSARVHGTDTQYF.

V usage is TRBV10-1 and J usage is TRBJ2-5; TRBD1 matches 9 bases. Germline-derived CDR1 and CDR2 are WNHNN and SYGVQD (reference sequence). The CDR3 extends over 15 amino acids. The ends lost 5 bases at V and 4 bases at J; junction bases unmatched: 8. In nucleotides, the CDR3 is TGCGCCAGCAGTTTGGGACAGGGAAATCGAGAGACCCAGTACTTC. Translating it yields CASSLGQGNRETQYF.

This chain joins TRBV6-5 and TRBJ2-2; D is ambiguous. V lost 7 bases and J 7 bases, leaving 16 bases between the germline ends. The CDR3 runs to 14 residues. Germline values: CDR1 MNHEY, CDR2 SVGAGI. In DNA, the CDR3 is TGTGCCAGCAAAGGTTTTTCGGGTTACGGGGAGCTGTTTTTT. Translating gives CASKGFSGYGELFF.

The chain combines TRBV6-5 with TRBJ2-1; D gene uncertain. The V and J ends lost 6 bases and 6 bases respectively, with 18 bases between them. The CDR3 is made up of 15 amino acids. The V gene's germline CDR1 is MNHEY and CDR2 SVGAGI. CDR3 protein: CASRWTSRTGNEQFF. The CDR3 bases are TGTGCCAGCAGATGGACCAGCCGGACGGGCAATGAGCAGTTCTTC.

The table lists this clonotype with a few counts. The CDR3 protein is CASSDRGEPFNEQFF. The CDR3 coding sequence is TGTGCCAGCAGCGACAGGGGGGAACCATTCAATGAGCAGTTCTTC. V and J are TRBV6-4 and TRBJ2-1, with 9 bases fitting TRBD1. The CDR3 spans 15 residues. The germline V gene has CDR1 MRHNA and CDR2 SNTAGT. V shed 6 bases and J 6 bases; nucleotides not matched to a gene: 9.

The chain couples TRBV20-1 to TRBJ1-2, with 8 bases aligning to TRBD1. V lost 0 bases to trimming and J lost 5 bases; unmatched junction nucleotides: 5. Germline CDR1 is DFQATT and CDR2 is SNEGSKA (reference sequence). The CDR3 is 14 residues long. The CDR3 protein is CSARDQDRDYGYTF. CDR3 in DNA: TGCAGTGCTAGAGATCAGGACAGGGATTATGGCTACACCTTC.

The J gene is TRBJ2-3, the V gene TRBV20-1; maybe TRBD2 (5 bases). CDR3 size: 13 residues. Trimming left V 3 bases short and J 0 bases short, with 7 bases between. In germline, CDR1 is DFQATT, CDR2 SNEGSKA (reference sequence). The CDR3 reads CSARSGSTDTQYF. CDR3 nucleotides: TGCAGTGCTAGGAGCGGTAGCACAGATACGCAGTATTTT.

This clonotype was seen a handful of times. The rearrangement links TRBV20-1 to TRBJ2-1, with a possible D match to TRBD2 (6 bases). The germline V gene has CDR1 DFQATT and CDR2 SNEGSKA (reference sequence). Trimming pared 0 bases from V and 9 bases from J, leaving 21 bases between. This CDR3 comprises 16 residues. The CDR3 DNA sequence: TGCAGTGCTAGAGATCCGAGGGCTAGCGTGGTGGGTGAGCAGTTCTTC. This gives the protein CSARDPRASVVGEQFF.

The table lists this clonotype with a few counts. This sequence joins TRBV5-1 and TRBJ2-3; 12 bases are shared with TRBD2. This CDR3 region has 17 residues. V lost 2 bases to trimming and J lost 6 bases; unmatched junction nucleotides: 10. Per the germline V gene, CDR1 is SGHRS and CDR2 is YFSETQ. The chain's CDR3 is CASSLPLAGGTADTQYF. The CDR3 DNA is TGCGCCAGCAGCTTACCACTAGCGGGGGGCACGGCGGATACGCAGTATTTT.

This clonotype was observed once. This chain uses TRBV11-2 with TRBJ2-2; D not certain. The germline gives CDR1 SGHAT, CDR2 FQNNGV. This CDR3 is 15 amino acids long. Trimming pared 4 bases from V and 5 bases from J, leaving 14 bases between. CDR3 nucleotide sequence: TGTGCCAGCAGCTCGGGCCCAGGCCGGACCGGGGAGCTGTTTTTT. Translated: CASSSGPGRTGELFF.

CDR3 sequence (DNA): TGTGCCACCTCAAGCGGGGGCGGCACAGATACGCAGTATTTT. It translates to CATSSGGGTDTQYF. The genes are TRBV24-1 and TRBJ2-3; TRBD2 agrees at 8 bases. The V segment lost 9 bases and the J segment 1 base; nucleotides outside the gene matches: 5. The CDR3 is 14 amino acids. The germline V gene encodes CDR1 KGHDR and CDR2 SFDVKD.

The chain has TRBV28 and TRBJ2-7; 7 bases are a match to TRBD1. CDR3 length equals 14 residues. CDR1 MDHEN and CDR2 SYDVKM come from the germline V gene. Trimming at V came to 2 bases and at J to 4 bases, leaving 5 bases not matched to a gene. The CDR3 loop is CASSLGTALYEQYV. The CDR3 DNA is TGTGCCAGCAGTTTAGGGACAGCGTTATACGAGCAGTACGTC.

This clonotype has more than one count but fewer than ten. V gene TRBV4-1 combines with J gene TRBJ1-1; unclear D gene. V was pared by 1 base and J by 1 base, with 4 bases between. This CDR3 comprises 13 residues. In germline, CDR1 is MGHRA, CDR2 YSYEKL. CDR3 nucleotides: TGCGCCAGCAGCCAAGGGTCGAACACTGAAGCTTTCTTT. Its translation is CASSQGSNTEAFF.

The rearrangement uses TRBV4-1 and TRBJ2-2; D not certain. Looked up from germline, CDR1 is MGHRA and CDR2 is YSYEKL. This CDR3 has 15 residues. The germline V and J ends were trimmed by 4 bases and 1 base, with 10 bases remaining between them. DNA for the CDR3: TGCGCCAGCAGCCCCCCCACCTTGAACACCGGGGAGCTGTTTTTT. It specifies CASSPPTLNTGELFF.

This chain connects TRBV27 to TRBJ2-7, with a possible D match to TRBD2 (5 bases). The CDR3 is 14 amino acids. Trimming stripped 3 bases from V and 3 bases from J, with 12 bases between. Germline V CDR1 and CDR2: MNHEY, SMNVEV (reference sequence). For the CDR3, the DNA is TGTGCCAGCAGTTTCGCGGACTTCAACTACGAGCAGTACTTC. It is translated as CASSFADFNYEQYF.

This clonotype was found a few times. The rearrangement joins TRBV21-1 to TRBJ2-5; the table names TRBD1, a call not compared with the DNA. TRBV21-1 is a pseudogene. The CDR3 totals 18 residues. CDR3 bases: TGTGCCAGCAGCAAAGTAAATTGGGCAGGGGACAAGCAAGAGACCCAGTACTTC. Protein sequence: CASSKVNWAGDKQETQYF.

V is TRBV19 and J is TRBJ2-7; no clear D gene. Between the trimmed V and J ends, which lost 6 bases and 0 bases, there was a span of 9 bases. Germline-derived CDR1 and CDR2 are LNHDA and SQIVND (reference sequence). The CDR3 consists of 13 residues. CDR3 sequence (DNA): TGTGCCAGTAGGCCGGCCAGCTCCTACGAGCAGTACTTC. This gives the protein CASRPASSYEQYF.

The chain's CDR3 is CASSLRDRPYNEQFF. In DNA form, the CDR3 reads TGTGCCAGCAGCCTCCGGGACAGGCCCTACAATGAGCAGTTCTTC. The chain couples TRBV11-2 to TRBJ2-1, with TRBD1 matching 8 bases. Losses at the gene ends were 5 bases for V and 2 bases for J; bases not matched to a gene: 5. Germline CDR1 is SGHAT and CDR2 is FQNNGV. The CDR3 runs to 15 residues.

Written as DNA, the CDR3 is TGTGCCAGCAGCCAAGAACGGGCAGCTACTAACTATGGCTACACCTTC. Amino acids: CASSQERAATNYGYTF. The chain has TRBV4-2 and TRBJ1-2; D remains ambiguous. Germline V gene data show CDR1 as LGHNA and CDR2 as YNFKEQ. The CDR3 contains 16 residues. The V end was cut by 0 bases, the J end by 0 bases, with 11 bases between.

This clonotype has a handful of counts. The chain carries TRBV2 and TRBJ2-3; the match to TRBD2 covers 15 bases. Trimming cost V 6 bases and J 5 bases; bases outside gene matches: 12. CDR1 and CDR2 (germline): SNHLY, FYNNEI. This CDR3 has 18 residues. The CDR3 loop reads CASRDRTSGGASRDTQYF. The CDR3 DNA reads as TGTGCCAGCAGGGATCGGACTAGCGGGGGGGCTTCACGAGATACGCAGTATTTT.

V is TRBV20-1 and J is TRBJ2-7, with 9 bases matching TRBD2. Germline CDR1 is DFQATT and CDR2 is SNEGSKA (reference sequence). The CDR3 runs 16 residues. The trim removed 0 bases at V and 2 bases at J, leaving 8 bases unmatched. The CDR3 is CSARDGIAGETYEQYV. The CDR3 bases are TGCAGTGCTAGAGATGGCATAGCGGGAGAAACCTACGAGCAGTACGTC.

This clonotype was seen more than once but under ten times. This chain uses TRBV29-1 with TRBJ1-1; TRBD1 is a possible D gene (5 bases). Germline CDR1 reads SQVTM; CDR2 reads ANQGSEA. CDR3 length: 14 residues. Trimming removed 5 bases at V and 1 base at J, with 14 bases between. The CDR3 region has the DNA TGCAGCGTTCGCACACAGACAGCGAACACTGAAGCTTTCTTT. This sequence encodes CSVRTQTANTEAFF.

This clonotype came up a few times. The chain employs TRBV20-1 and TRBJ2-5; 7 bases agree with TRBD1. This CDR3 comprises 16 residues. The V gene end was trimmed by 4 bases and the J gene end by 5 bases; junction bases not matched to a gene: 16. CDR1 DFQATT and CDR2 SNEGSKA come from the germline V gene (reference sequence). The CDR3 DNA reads TGCAGTGCTACACGCCCGGCAGGGGGAAGGCTGGAGACCCAGTACTTC. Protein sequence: CSATRPAGGRLETQYF.

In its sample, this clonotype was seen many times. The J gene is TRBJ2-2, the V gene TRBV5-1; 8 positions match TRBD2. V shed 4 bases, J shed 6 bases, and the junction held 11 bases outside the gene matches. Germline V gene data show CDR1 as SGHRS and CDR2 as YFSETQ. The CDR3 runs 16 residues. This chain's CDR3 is CASSPAGAGVAGELFF. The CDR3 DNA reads TGCGCCAGCAGCCCAGCGGGGGCCGGCGTAGCCGGGGAGCTGTTTTTT.

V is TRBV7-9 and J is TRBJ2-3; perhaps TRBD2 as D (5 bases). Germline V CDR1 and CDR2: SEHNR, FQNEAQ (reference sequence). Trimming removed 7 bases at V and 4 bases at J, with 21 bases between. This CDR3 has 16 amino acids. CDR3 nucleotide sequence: TGTGCCAGCACCTTGGCGGACTTAGGGTGGTCAGATACGCAGTATTTT. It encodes CASTLADLGWSDTQYF.